Listed below are T cell receptor beta chains from one sample, sequenced in a study of response to subunit inactivated influenza vaccine. TCRdb used MiXCR to reprocess the RT-PCR reads, holding one entry per CDR3 protein. Found here are approximately 170,000 distinct CDR3 sequences, approximately 12% of them singletons; the top ten hold around 28%. These sequences were also reported in another study, on T cells expressing NK-cell markers.

The starting material was CD8+ T cells sorted from PBMCs, obtained 11 to 12 days after vaccination. These receptors were obtained from a man aged 45-65 years who received an inactivated influenza vaccine. CDR3s include the opening cysteine and the closing phenylalanine or tryptophan.

TRBV2	TRBJ1-4	CASRRGNSRHEKLFF
TRBV12-3/TRBV12-4	TRBJ2-3	CASSRQGAPSTDTQYF
TRBV4-3	TRBJ2-1	CTSSQDRGTRYNEQFF
TRBV4-1	TRBJ2-7	CASSHSAGGHEQYF
TRBV15	TRBJ2-7	CATSTGQGAREQYF
TRBV12-3/TRBV12-4	TRBJ2-7	CASSFRAGPTYEQYF
TRBV4-1	TRBJ2-1	CASSPRPSRGEQFF
TRBV28	TRBJ2-3	CASNLAGGSDTQYF
TRBV12-3/TRBV12-4	TRBJ2-5	CASSSFRQETQYF
TRBV9	TRBJ2-7	CASSPTGLHYEQYF
TRBV4-1	TRBJ1-5	CASSQVDTNQPQHF
TRBV28	TRBJ1-1	CASKPWGAGVNTEAFF
TRBV4-1	TRBJ2-5	CASSQDRIETQYF